The present entry profiles one T cell receptor beta chain with its context. The data belong to a study of blood T cell repertoires in COVID-19. Study-level background: The study drew acute and convalescent COVID-19 samples from the United States, Italy and Spain.

CDR3 size: 18 residues. CDR1 SGHTS and CDR2 YDEGEE come from the germline V gene. V lost 5 bases to trimming and J lost 2 bases; unmatched junction nucleotides: 12. Authors' data handling: Using reference gene primer amplification, nucleated cell counts were estimated. Libraries were prepared by immunoSEQ multiplex PCR; TCRdb keeps only in-frame clonotypes and omits some of them. That table furnishes V, J and clone size, whereas the DNA furnished D and trimming. The sample comprises nearly 350,000 clones, 85% to 90% of which are singletons, and about 7.3% rests with the top ten. Sequenced input: peripheral blood. The chain couples TRBV5-8 to TRBJ2-3; 12 nucleotides line up with TRBD2. The clonotype comes from a woman in her 70s with COVID-19, enrolled during active disease. The CDR3 sequence: CASSRTSGGSALTDTQYF. Here the CDR3 DNA reads TGTGCCAGCAGTCGTACTAGCGGGGGGTCCGCTCTCACAGATACGCAGTATTTT.